The rows below give T cell receptor beta chains drawn from one sample of a study of identical twins. MiXCR was run by TCRdb on the 5' RACE reads, yielding one entry per CDR3 protein. The profile shows about 520,000 distinct CDR3 sequences, under 25% of them singletons. These same data were also listed under a study on T cells expressing NK-cell markers.

The source material was CD4+ T cells sorted from blood. These receptors were taken from a woman aged 18-30 years in good health. The CDR3 runs from the conserved cysteine through the conserved F or W. Fields, in order: CDR3 length, V gene, D gene, J gene, clone size, CDR3 protein, CDR3 DNA. D genes are given only for firm matches. Rows give clone size only sometimes, using once, few, many, or a class for an expanded clone.

length: 13
V: TRBV29-1
D: .
J: TRBJ2-1
size: many
CDR3: CSVEARQYNEQFF
DNA: TGCAGCGTTGAAGCGCGACAGTACAATGAGCAGTTCTTC

length: 15
V: TRBV12-3/TRBV12-4
D: .
J: TRBJ2-3
size: .
CDR3: CASRPPRQGTDTQYF
DNA: TGTGCCAGCAGACCCCCTCGACAGGGCACAGATACGCAGTATTTT

length: 12
V: TRBV4-3
D: .
J: TRBJ2-1
size: many
CDR3: CASSQTYNEQFF
DNA: TGTGCCAGCAGTCAGACCTACAATGAGCAGTTCTTC

length: 16
V: TRBV20-1
D: TRBD2
J: TRBJ2-1
size: few
CDR3: CSALTGGPRSYNEQFF
DNA: TGCAGTGCACTCACGGGAGGGCCACGCTCCTACAATGAGCAGTTCTTC

length: 13
V: TRBV20-1
D: .
J: TRBJ2-5
size: few
CDR3: CSAPGSGGETQYF
DNA: TGCAGTGCTCCCGGGAGTGGTGGTGAGACCCAGTACTTC

length: 14
V: TRBV4-3
D: .
J: TRBJ2-7
size: .
CDR3: CASSQARSSYEQYF
DNA: TGCGCCAGCAGCCAAGCTAGGAGCTCCTACGAGCAGTACTTC

length: 13
V: TRBV20-1
D: .
J: TRBJ1-5
size: .
CDR3: CSASESSNQPQHF
DNA: TGCAGTGCTAGCGAGAGTTCCAATCAGCCCCAGCATTTT

length: 13
V: TRBV6-2/TRBV6-3
D: .
J: TRBJ2-5
size: .
CDR3: CASSYVFQETQYF
DNA: TGTGCCAGCAGTTACGTATTCCAAGAGACCCAGTACTTC

length: 13
V: TRBV7-9
D: TRBD1
J: TRBJ1-4
size: .
CDR3: CASNGQVDEKLFF
DNA: TGTGCCAGCAACGGACAGGTAGATGAAAAACTGTTTTTT

length: 15
V: TRBV5-1
D: TRBD1
J: TRBJ2-1
size: .
CDR3: CASSFGTGRGNEQFF
DNA: TGCGCCAGCAGCTTCGGGACAGGGCGGGGCAATGAGCAGTTCTTC

length: 15
V: TRBV4-3
D: .
J: TRBJ1-1
size: few
CDR3: CASSQGQGRETEAFF
DNA: TGCGCCAGCAGCCAAGGGCAAGGGCGGGAAACTGAAGCTTTCTTT

length: 13
V: TRBV30
D: .
J: TRBJ2-1
size: few
CDR3: CAWAQGTYNEQFF
DNA: TGTGCCTGGGCCCAAGGGACCTACAATGAGCAGTTCTTC

length: 11
V: TRBV20-1
D: .
J: TRBJ1-1
size: .
CDR3: CSAPHGTEAFF
DNA: TGCAGTGCTCCCCATGGTACTGAAGCTTTCTTT

length: 16
V: TRBV14
D: .
J: TRBJ2-7
size: few
CDR3: CASSQGLGRGPYEQYF
DNA: TGTGCCAGCAGCCAAGGGCTCGGCAGGGGTCCCTACGAGCAGTACTTC

length: 14
V: TRBV20-1
D: TRBD1
J: TRBJ1-1
size: few
CDR3: CSAIRGLSDTEAFF
DNA: TGCAGTGCTATCAGGGGGCTCTCGGACACTGAAGCTTTCTTT

length: 12
V: TRBV20-1
D: TRBD1
J: TRBJ2-7
size: few
CDR3: CSAGQISYEQYF
DNA: TGCAGTGCGGGACAGATATCCTACGAGCAGTACTTC

length: 14
V: TRBV6-2/TRBV6-3
D: .
J: TRBJ2-1
size: .
CDR3: CASSIRTPYNEQFF
DNA: TGTGCCAGCAGTATCCGGACACCGTACAATGAGCAGTTCTTC

length: 17
V: TRBV20-1
D: TRBD2
J: TRBJ2-1
size: few
CDR3: CSAGGLAGGLSYNEQFF
DNA: TGCAGTGCTGGGGGACTAGCGGGGGGCCTCTCCTACAATGAGCAGTTCTTC

length: 18
V: TRBV24-1
D: TRBD2
J: TRBJ2-5
size: .
CDR3: CATSPGASGRSGPKTQYF
DNA: TGTGCCACCAGTCCAGGAGCAAGCGGGAGGTCCGGACCTAAGACCCAGTACTTC

length: 12
V: TRBV20-1
D: .
J: TRBJ2-3
size: .
CDR3: CSASAPDGSQYF
DNA: TGCAGTGCTAGTGCACCGGACGGGTCGCAGTATTTT

length: 14
V: TRBV7-9
D: .
J: TRBJ2-7
size: .
CDR3: CASSLQGYSYEQYF
DNA: TGTGCCAGCAGCTTACAAGGGTACTCCTACGAGCAGTACTTC

length: 14
V: TRBV20-1
D: .
J: TRBJ2-2
size: .
CDR3: CSARVAENTGELFF
DNA: TGCAGTGCTAGGGTGGCCGAAAACACCGGGGAGCTGTTTTTT

length: 15
V: TRBV29-1
D: TRBD2
J: TRBJ2-5
size: .
CDR3: CSAGTSGRPGETQYF
DNA: TGCAGCGCCGGAACTAGCGGGAGGCCGGGGGAGACCCAGTACTTC

length: 13
V: TRBV10-2
D: .
J: TRBJ2-3
size: .
CDR3: CASKRENPDTQYF
DNA: TGCGCCAGCAAACGGGAAAATCCAGATACGCAGTATTTT

length: 12
V: TRBV20-1
D: .
J: TRBJ2-7
size: many
CDR3: CSAVIRGVEQYF
DNA: TGCAGTGCCGTTATCAGGGGGGTCGAGCAGTACTTC

length: 13
V: TRBV3-1
D: .
J: TRBJ1-1
size: .
CDR3: CASSQEGGSEAFF
DNA: TGTGCCAGCAGCCAAGAAGGGGGGTCTGAAGCTTTCTTT

length: 17
V: TRBV4-3
D: .
J: TRBJ2-5
size: few
CDR3: CASSQVGSGSYQETQYF
DNA: TGCGCCAGCAGCCAAGTGGGTAGCGGTTCGTACCAAGAGACCCAGTACTTC

length: 15
V: TRBV5-1
D: .
J: TRBJ2-7
size: .
CDR3: CASSPGSRVEEEQYF
DNA: TGCGCCAGCAGCCCCGGAAGCAGGGTGGAGGAGGAGCAGTACTTC

length: 12
V: TRBV5-1
D: .
J: TRBJ2-5
size: .
CDR3: CASSLVIETQYF
DNA: TGCGCCAGCAGCTTGGTAATAGAGACCCAGTACTTC

length: 16
V: TRBV18
D: TRBD2
J: TRBJ2-1
size: .
CDR3: CASSPLLLAGEGEQFF
DNA: TGTGCCAGCTCACCGCTCCTTCTAGCGGGAGAGGGTGAGCAGTTCTTC

length: 13
V: TRBV20-1
D: TRBD1
J: TRBJ2-3
size: .
CDR3: CSARTGVPDTQYF
DNA: TGCAGTGCTAGGACAGGGGTACCAGATACGCAGTATTTT

length: 12
V: TRBV29-1
D: TRBD1
J: TRBJ1-2
size: .
CDR3: CSVKGARYGYTF
DNA: TGCAGCGTAAAGGGGGCGCGATATGGCTACACCTTC

length: 15
V: TRBV6-1
D: TRBD2
J: TRBJ2-7
size: .
CDR3: CASSPSGGAPYEQYF
DNA: TGTGCCAGCAGTCCCAGCGGGGGGGCCCCCTACGAGCAGTACTTC

length: 16
V: TRBV12-3/TRBV12-4
D: TRBD2
J: TRBJ2-1
size: .
CDR3: CASSSGGTSSYNEQFF
DNA: TGTGCCAGCAGTTCCGGGGGGACTAGCTCCTACAATGAGCAGTTCTTC

length: 15
V: TRBV7-8
D: .
J: TRBJ1-1
size: few
CDR3: CASSLEDQENTEAFF
DNA: TGTGCCAGCAGCTTAGAGGATCAGGAAAACACTGAAGCTTTCTTT

length: 16
V: TRBV12-3/TRBV12-4
D: .
J: TRBJ2-2
size: .
CDR3: CASRPGLQRRTGELFF
DNA: TGTGCCAGCAGACCGGGACTCCAAAGACGTACCGGGGAGCTGTTTTTT

length: 12
V: TRBV20-1
D: .
J: TRBJ2-2
size: few
CDR3: CRRHSRTGELFF
DNA: TGCAGGCGACATTCTCGCACCGGGGAGCTGTTTTTT

length: 15
V: TRBV7-7
D: TRBD2
J: TRBJ2-1
size: .
CDR3: CASSSGTSDYNEQFF
DNA: TGTGCTAGCAGCTCCGGGACTAGCGACTACAATGAGCAGTTCTTC

length: 16
V: TRBV5-1
D: .
J: TRBJ2-7
size: few
CDR3: CASSLGQALGSYEQYF
DNA: TGCGCCAGCAGCTTGGGACAGGCCCTAGGCTCCTACGAGCAGTACTTC

length: 18
V: TRBV10-3
D: TRBD2
J: TRBJ2-1
size: few
CDR3: CAISTSLIGTSGTDEQFF
DNA: TGTGCCATCAGTACGAGTCTTATAGGGACTAGCGGGACGGATGAGCAGTTCTTC

length: 15
V: TRBV2
D: TRBD1
J: TRBJ2-4
size: few
CDR3: CASSQGQGARNIQYF
DNA: TGTGCCAGCAGTCAGGGACAGGGGGCCAGAAACATTCAGTACTTC

length: 15
V: TRBV12-3/TRBV12-4
D: TRBD2
J: TRBJ2-2
size: .
CDR3: CASTTGLAGVGELFF
DNA: TGTGCCAGCACTACCGGGCTAGCGGGGGTCGGGGAGCTGTTTTTT

length: 16
V: TRBV11-2
D: TRBD2
J: TRBJ2-2
size: .
CDR3: CASSLWTSGSTGELFF
DNA: TGTGCCAGCAGCTTGTGGACTAGCGGGAGCACCGGGGAGCTGTTTTTT

length: 13
V: TRBV4-3
D: .
J: TRBJ1-1
size: many
CDR3: CASSQDVDTEAFF
DNA: TGCGCCAGCAGCCAAGATGTTGACACTGAAGCTTTCTTT

length: 17
V: TRBV4-3
D: TRBD2
J: TRBJ2-1
size: few
CDR3: CASSHQLAGNNYNEQFF
DNA: TGCGCCAGCAGCCACCAACTAGCGGGAAATAACTACAATGAGCAGTTCTTC

length: 16
V: TRBV15
D: .
J: TRBJ2-5
size: .
CDR3: CATARVREPTSETQYF
DNA: TGTGCCACCGCTCGAGTCCGGGAGCCAACAAGTGAGACCCAGTACTTC

length: 13
V: TRBV6-2/TRBV6-3
D: .
J: TRBJ2-3
size: .
CDR3: CASSRLSVPTQYF
DNA: TGTGCCAGCAGCCGACTCTCCGTACCTACGCAGTATTTT

length: 15
V: TRBV7-8
D: TRBD1
J: TRBJ1-1
size: few
CDR3: CASSWTGRTNTEAFF
DNA: TGTGCCAGCAGCTGGACAGGGAGGACGAACACTGAAGCTTTCTTT

length: 13
V: TRBV2
D: .
J: TRBJ2-1
size: few
CDR3: CASSQENYNEQFF
DNA: TGTGCCAGCAGTCAGGAGAACTACAATGAGCAGTTCTTC

length: 15
V: TRBV12-3/TRBV12-4
D: .
J: TRBJ2-2
size: .
CDR3: CASSLLGGATGELFF
DNA: TGTGCCAGCAGCCTACTTGGGGGGGCAACCGGGGAGCTGTTTTTT

length: 12
V: TRBV10-3
D: .
J: TRBJ2-7
size: few
CDR3: CAMRRGIGEQYF
DNA: TGTGCCATGAGAAGGGGAATAGGCGAGCAGTACTTC

length: 13
V: TRBV4-3
D: TRBD1
J: TRBJ2-1
size: .
CDR3: CASSQGTGFEQFF
DNA: TGCGCCAGCAGCCAAGGGACAGGGTTTGAGCAGTTCTTC

length: 15
V: TRBV29-1
D: .
J: TRBJ2-5
size: many
CDR3: CSVRRRLGYQETQYF
DNA: TGCAGCGTTCGCCGACGACTAGGGTACCAAGAGACCCAGTACTTC

length: 14
V: TRBV25-1
D: .
J: TRBJ2-3
size: .
CDR3: CASSIGGHTDTQYF
DNA: TGTGCCAGCAGTATCGGGGGACACACAGATACGCAGTATTTT

length: 12
V: TRBV20-1
D: .
J: TRBJ1-1
size: .
CDR3: CSAREGHLGAFF
DNA: TGCAGTGCTAGAGAGGGACACCTGGGAGCTTTCTTT